This TCR beta chain was captured in a study of control samples from healthy donors and cancer patients (dated by TCRdb to 2019 to 2021). The library was obtained by the immunoSEQ multiplex PCR assay. This is the immuneACCESS table as TCRdb keeps it, with only in-frame sequences that have V and J called. A part of the clones is gone; compared with another copy, unresolved V genes explain less than half, and the rest is unexplained. The sample data list some 130,000 clones, and 80% to 95% of these were observed just once. The ten largest clones add up to about 2.5% of the sample. V and J are truncated by 5 bases and 2 bases respectively, leaving an intervening sequence of 14 bases. The CDR3 runs 15 residues from the cysteine to the phenylalanine. Only the CDR3 region is kept as DNA, spanning 45 bases read in frame from base 1. The germline V gene (reference sequence) supplies CDR1 LNHDA and CDR2 SQIVND.

A note on this clone: This clone's antigen is unknown. The sample holds no much larger clone one base away, and base qualities are not on file.

The TCR originated in a man aged 40-55 years in good health. The chain employs TRBV19 and TRBJ2-3, with the D assignment possibly TRBD1 or TRBD2, given 5 matching bases for each. The sample consisted of blood. The CDR3 protein sequence reads: CASSYRGLDTDTQYF. The DNA sequence follows: TGTGCCAGTAGTTATCGGGGCCTGGACACAGATACGCAGTATTTT.